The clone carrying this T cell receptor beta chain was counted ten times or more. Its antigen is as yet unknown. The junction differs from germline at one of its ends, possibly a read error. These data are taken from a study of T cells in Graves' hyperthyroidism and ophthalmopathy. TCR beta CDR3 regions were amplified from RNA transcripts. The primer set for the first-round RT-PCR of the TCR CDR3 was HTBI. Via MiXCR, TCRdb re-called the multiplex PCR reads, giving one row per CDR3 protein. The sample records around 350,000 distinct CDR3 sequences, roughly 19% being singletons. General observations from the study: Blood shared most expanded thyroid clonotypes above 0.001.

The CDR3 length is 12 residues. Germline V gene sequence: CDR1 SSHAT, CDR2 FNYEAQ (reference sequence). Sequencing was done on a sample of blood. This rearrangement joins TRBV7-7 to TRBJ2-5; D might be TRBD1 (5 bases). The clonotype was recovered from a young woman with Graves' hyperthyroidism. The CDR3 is CASSEDKETQYF. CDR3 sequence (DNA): TGTGCTAGCAGTGAGGACAAAGAGACCCAGTACTTC.